This T cell receptor (beta chain) was identified during a study of cytomegalovirus exposure and HLA in healthy donors (dated by TCRdb to 2016 to 2017). About the full investigation: An earlier analysis of some 600 of the donors reported around 280 Gb of sequence data and 90 million to 120 million unique TCR beta sequences obtained from approximately 180 million T cells. An early release covering more than 500 HLA-typed donors comprised approximately 290 gigabases of sequencing data and around 85 million unique TCR sequences. Of the roughly 400 genotyped donors, roughly 80% fell in the genetic ancestry cluster associated with self-reported Caucasian donors. The study aimed to test whether cataloging public T cell receptors could reveal signatures of past pathogen exposure. The T cell repertoires of some 670 subjects were profiled by immunosequencing and related to cytomegalovirus serostatus. Along with the roughly 670-subject first cohort, a separate validation cohort of over 90 different subjects was used. The study combined high-throughput TCR immunosequencing, statistical association of individual TCRs with disease status, and machine learning to predict cytomegalovirus infection status. A later analysis re-analyzed previously published TCR beta repertoires from approximately 670 donors and added high-resolution HLA genotyping to study TCR occurrence patterns. Rather than using new phenotypic data, the later analysis identified candidate immune exposures from TCR beta sequences and from how often those sequences occurred across donors. In an earlier analysis of 550 to 700 of the donors, high-throughput TCR beta sequencing was used to judge whether each TCR beta V gene segment behaved as functional or pseudogenic. Donor age, sex, ethnicity and CMV serostatus were compiled alongside the repertoire data. In a later genetic analysis, genome-wide SNP genotypes for about three fifths of the roughly 670 donors were used, and that subset was treated as a discovery cohort. All discovery cohort repertoires had been generated using a single sequencing platform. Both class I and class II loci were covered by HLA typing, at four-digit resolution. The number of donors typed differed by locus, with roughly 620-640 for A, B, C, DRB1 and DQB1, roughly 550 for DQA1, approximately 580 for DPA1, and some 440 for DPB1. Because of strong linkage in the cohort, five DR-DQ haplotypes were treated as single units for association and clustering. On average, around 240,000 unique TCR beta nucleotide sequences were sequenced per donor among some 420 genotyped donors of the cohort, with 15% to 20% of those sequences being non-productive.

The cohort consisted of more than 650 healthy bone marrow donors. All cohort members were sampled while nominally healthy, although unrecorded immune exposures were likely present. The donor tested CMV seropositive and was one of the 289 seropositive cohort members. Each donor provided a peripheral blood sample, and peripheral blood mononuclear cells were used for TCR beta sequencing. The Qiagen DNeasy Blood Extraction Kit was used to extract genomic DNA from the blood cell samples. On this clone: Its antigen remains undetermined. No much larger clone exists at a distance of one base, and base qualities are not known.

Summary of the overall study and its limitations: Three of the identified cytomegalovirus-associated TCR beta chains were confirmed in vitro to be specific for cytomegalovirus antigens. The classifier was reported to diagnose cytomegalovirus status with high specificity and sensitivity in both the original and validation cohorts. Because HLA typing was missing for some donors at each locus, association tests included only the typed subset. The cohort was sequenced for TCR beta chains only, and without alpha or paired-chain data the features that could be detected were limited. A later analysis found that most CMV-associated TCR beta chains appeared HLA-restricted, with HLA associations seemingly driven largely by CMV exposure. The study listed 150 to 200 TCR beta chains as associated with cytomegalovirus. V-gene and J-gene trimming of TCR beta chains was associated with a missense DCLRE1C variant in a later genetic analysis, and the association was replicated in an independent cohort. A further reported finding was that TCR beta sequences accurately predicted the HLA-A and HLA-B alleles for most subjects in the first cohort. Compared with equally common non-associated chains, HLA-associated TCR beta chains in a later analysis were more clonally expanded and had lower generation probabilities. At a false discovery rate of 0.05, a later analysis linked some 18,000 TCR beta sequences to specific HLA alleles. An earlier analysis of approximately 590 of the donors showed that most TCR beta V segments appeared in productive rearrangements either about 90% or about 30% of the time, which broadly matched IMGT annotations. A cluster of highly shared sequence variants was judged likely to represent a technical artifact of the sequencing pipeline. Strong co-occurrence of HLA alleles, especially DR and DQ, made assigning TCR associations to individual alleles difficult. Several of the top co-occurrence clusters appeared to be linked to parvovirus B19, influenza, CMV and Epstein-Barr virus, according to a later analysis. The 87-base-pair reads could not distinguish some IMGT-functional V segments, including TRBV6-2 and TRBV6-3, so those segments were excluded. While some public TCRs were present in many individuals, most TCR sequences turned up only very rarely across donors. The presence/absence analyses assumed that sequencing depth was roughly uniform across donors, and that assumption may not be true. It was suggested by the authors that the approach could potentially be generalized to other disease states and immunological phenotypes. According to a later analysis, TCR association rates differed among HLA loci, with DRB1 alleles showing the most associated TCRs and HLA-C alleles showing the fewest. According to a later genetic analysis, donors in an Asian-associated ancestry cluster had fewer N-insertions in productive TCRs than the approximately 700-donor mean. Because counts were too low, some 17 rarely observed V segments, including chromosome 9 orphons, were excluded from the earlier analysis of some 590 of the donors. CMV serostatus was the only immune exposure information available for the cohort. Linkage disequilibrium might explain the correlated functional status among segregating V segments, but an unknown experimental factor could not be ruled out.

Taken from cysteine to phenylalanine, the CDR3 has 15 residues. The read is trimmed to its CDR3 DNA, 45 bases read in frame from base 1. CDR1 MNHNS and CDR2 SASEGT are derived from the germline V gene. Trimming takes 2 bases off V and 5 bases off J; junction bases not matched to a gene: 7. Library construction relied on the immunoSEQ multiplex PCR assay. For the multiplex PCR, a mixture combining 60 forward primers for TCR Vbeta segments and 13 reverse primers for TCR Jbeta segments was used. The CDR3 region of rearranged TCR beta genes was amplified from genomic DNA with a multiplex PCR assay. On the Illumina HiSeq System, the amplified TCR beta libraries were sequenced as 87-base-pair reads. Processing in the source paper ran as follows. A later analysis tallied 75 million to 95 million unique TCR beta chains across the 666 repertoires, and around 9.9 million of those chains were shared by two or more donors. Raw reads were error-corrected and collapsed into unique sequences with a nearest-neighbor algorithm that merged closely related sequences to remove PCR and sequencing errors. CDR3 sequences were aligned to IMGT reference sequences to assign V, D and J gene segments. For a sequence to be retained, at least a six-nucleotide match to both a V gene segment and a J gene segment was required. A rearrangement was called productive if the CDR3 had no stop codons and remained in frame with V and J, and every other rearrangement was called non-productive. Following IMGT convention, CDR3 was defined as the stretch from the second conserved V-encoded cysteine up to the conserved J-encoded phenylalanine. Sequences without an unambiguous match to a single V gene segment were excluded from the earlier analysis of 587 of the donors. An earlier analysis of fewer than 650 of the donors classified V segments as functional when productive rearrangements were above 56.7% and as segregating when the standard deviation between donors was above 5%. To diagnose cytomegalovirus status from the catalog of TCR beta chain sequences, a statistical classification framework was built. In a later analysis, V and J genes were assigned by comparing TCR nucleotide sequences against IMGT/GENE-DB human TR gene sequences. A later analysis assigned CDR3 sequences and most-parsimonious VDJ recombination scenarios with the TCRdist pipeline. In a later analysis, every TCR beta chain was defined by the combination of its CDR3 amino acid sequence and its V-gene family, and reads without a unique V-gene family were dropped. As a way to deal with suspected cross-contamination and a sequencing artifact, a later analysis dropped approximately 570 nucleotide sequences that were highly shared and had low generation probability. In a later analysis, a clonal expansion index was calculated for each public chain from normalized within-repertoire ranks of inferred template counts. In a later analysis, generation probabilities were computed using a VDJ recombination model fitted to out-of-frame rearrangements, and the results were checked against IGoR. A later analysis scored TCR-TCR, TCR-HLA and TCR-CMV co-occurrence with hypergeometric tests, applying a repertoire-size bias correction to TCR pairs. To estimate false discovery rates, a later analysis permuted the HLA or CMV assignments 20 times. In a later analysis, co-occurring TCRs were grouped using DBSCAN, and TCRdist sequence similarity was added for clustering within HLA-allele-positive subsets. Repertoires with fewer than 30,000 or more than 120,000 public chains were left out of co-occurrence clustering, as were a handful of repertoires with anomalous nucleotide sharing. Not all clones reach the TCRdb copy of this immuneACCESS table, which keeps in-frame sequences only. Checked studies attribute under half of the gap to unresolved V genes and leave the rest unexplained. The D gene and trimming were derived from the DNA, and the V and J assignments and clone size from that table. This sample lists under 200,000 clones; around 73% were detected once. The ten largest make up 4.5% to 5.5% of the sample.

The chain employs TRBV6-1 and TRBJ1-2; the junction holds 8 bases that match TRBD1. The TCR comes from a woman younger than 30 in good health and CMV-seropositive. Sample: PBMCs. The CDR3 here reads CASSELTGGTYGYTF. The bases read TGTGCCAGCAGTGAACTTACAGGGGGGACATATGGCTACACCTTC.